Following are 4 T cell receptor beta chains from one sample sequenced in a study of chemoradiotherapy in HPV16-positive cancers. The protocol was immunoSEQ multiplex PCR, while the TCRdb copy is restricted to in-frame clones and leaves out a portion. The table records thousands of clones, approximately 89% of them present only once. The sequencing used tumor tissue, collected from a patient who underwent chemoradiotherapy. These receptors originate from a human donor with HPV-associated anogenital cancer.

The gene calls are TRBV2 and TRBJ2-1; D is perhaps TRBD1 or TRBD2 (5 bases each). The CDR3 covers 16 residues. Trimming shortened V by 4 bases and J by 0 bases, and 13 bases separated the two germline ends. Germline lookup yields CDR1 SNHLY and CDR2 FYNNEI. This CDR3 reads CASSAGTGSSYNEQFF. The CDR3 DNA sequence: TGTGCCAGCAGTGCGGGGACGGGGAGCTCCTACAATGAGCAGTTCTTC.

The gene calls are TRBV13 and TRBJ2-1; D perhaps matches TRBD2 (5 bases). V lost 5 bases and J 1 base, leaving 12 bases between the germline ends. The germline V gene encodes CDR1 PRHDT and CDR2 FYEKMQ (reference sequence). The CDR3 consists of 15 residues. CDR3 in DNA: TGTGCCAGCAGCCCAACTAGGGCTTCCTACAATGAGCAGTTCTTC. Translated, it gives CASSPTRASYNEQFF.

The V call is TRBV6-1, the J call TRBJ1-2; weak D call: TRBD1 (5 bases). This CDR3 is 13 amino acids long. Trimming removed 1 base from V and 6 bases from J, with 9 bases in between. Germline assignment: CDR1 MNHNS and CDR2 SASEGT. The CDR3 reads CASSEGWGDGYTF. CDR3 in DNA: TGTGCCAGCAGTGAAGGCTGGGGGGATGGCTACACCTTC.

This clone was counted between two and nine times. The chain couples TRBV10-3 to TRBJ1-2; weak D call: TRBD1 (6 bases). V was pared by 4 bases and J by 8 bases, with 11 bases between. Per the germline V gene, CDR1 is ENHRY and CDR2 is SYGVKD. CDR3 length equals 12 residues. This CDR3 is CAISATGPGYTF. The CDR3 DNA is TGTGCCATCAGTGCAACAGGGCCAGGCTACACCTTC.